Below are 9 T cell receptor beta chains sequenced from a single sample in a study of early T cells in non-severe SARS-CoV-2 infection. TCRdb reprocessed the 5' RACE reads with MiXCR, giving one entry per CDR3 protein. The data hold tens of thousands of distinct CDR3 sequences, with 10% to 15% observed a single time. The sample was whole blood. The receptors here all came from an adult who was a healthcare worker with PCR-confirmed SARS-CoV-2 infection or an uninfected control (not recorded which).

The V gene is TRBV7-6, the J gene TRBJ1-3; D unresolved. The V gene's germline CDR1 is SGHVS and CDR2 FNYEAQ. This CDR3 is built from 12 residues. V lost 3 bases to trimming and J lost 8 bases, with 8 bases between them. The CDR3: CASSLGLDTIYF. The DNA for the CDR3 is TGTGCCAGCAGCTTGGGTTTAGACACCATATATTTT.

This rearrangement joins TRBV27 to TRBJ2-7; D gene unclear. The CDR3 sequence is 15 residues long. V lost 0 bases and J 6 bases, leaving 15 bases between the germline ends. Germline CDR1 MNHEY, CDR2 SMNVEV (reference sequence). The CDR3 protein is CASSLSPSSALEQYF. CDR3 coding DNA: TGTGCCAGCAGTTTATCTCCTAGTTCAGCCCTCGAGCAGTACTTC.

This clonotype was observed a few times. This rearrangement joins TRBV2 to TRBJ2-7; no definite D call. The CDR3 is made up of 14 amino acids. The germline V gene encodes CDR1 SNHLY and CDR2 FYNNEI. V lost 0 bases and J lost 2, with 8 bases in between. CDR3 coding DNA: TGTGCCAGCAGTGAAGCTGGGCGGACCTACGAGCAGTACTTC. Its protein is CASSEAGRTYEQYF. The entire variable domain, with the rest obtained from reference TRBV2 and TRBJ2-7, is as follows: EPEVTQTPSHQVTQMGQEVILRCVPISNHLYFYWYRQILGQKVEFLVSFYNNEISEKSEIFDDQFSVERPDGSNFTLKIRSTKLEDSAMYFCASSEAGRTYEQYFGPGTRLTVT.

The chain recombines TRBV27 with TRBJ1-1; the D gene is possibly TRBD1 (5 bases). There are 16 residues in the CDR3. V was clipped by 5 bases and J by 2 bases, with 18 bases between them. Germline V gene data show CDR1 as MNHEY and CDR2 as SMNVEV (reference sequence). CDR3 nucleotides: TGTGCCAGCAGTCCAAGTCAAGGGGAGGTCAACACTGAAGCTTTCTTT. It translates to CASSPSQGEVNTEAFF.

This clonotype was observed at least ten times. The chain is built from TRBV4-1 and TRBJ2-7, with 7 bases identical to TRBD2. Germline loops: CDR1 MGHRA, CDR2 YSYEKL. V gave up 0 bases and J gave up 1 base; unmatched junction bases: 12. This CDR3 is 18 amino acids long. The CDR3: CASSQDLKGTTISYEQYF. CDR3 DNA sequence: TGCGCCAGCAGCCAAGATCTTAAAGGGACTACCATATCCTACGAGCAGTACTTC.

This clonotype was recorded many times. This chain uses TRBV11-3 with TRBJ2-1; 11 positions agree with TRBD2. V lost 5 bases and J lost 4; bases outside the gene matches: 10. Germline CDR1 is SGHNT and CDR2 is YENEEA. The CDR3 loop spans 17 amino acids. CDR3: CASSPRGSGGAYNEQFF. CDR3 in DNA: TGTGCCAGCAGCCCCCGAGGTAGCGGGGGGGCGTACAATGAGCAGTTCTTC.

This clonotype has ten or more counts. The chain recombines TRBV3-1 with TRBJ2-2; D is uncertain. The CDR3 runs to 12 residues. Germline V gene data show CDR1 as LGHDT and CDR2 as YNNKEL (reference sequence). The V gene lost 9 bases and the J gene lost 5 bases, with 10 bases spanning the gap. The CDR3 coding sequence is TGTGCCAGTAGTCAAGGTACCGGGGAGCTGTTTTTT. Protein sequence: CASSQGTGELFF.

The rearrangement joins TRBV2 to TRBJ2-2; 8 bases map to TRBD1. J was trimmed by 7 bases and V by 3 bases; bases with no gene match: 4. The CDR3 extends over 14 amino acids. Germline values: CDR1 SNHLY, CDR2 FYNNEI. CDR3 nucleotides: TGTGCCAGCAGTGAGACAGGGGCCAGCGGGGAGCTGTTTTTT. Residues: CASSETGASGELFF.

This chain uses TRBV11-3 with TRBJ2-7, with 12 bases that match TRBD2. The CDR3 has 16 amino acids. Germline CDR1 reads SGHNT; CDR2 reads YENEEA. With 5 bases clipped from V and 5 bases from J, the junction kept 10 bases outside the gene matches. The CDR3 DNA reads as TGTGCCAGCAGCCCGCGACTAGCGGGAGTGTTAGACGAGCAGTACTTC. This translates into CASSPRLAGVLDEQYF.